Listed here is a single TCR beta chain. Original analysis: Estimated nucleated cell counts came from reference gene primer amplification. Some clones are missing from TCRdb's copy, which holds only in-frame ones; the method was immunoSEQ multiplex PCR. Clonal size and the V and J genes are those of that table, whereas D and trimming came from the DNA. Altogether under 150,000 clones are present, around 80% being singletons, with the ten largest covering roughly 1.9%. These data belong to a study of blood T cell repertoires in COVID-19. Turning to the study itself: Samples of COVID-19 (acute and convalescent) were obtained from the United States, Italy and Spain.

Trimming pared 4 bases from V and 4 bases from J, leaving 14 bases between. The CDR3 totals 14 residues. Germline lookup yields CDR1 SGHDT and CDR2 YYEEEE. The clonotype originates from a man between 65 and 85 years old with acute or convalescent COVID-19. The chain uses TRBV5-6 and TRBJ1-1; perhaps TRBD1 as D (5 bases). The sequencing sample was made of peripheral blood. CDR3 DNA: TGTGCCAGCAGCCGAACCGGGGGGGGCACTGAAGCTTTCTTT. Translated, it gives CASSRTGGGTEAFF.